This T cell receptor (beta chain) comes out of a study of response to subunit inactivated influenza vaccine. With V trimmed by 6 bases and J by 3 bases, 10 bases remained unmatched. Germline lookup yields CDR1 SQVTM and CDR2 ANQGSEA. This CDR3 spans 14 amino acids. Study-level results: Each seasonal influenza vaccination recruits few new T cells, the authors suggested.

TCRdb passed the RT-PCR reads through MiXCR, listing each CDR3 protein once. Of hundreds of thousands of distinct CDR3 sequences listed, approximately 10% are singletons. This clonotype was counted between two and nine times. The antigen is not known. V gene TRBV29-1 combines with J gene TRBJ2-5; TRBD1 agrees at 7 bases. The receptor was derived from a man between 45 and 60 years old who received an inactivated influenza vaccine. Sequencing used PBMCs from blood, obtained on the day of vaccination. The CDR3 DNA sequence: TGCAGCGTGGGTCATACGACAGGGAAAGAGACCCAGTACTTC. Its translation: CSVGHTTGKETQYF. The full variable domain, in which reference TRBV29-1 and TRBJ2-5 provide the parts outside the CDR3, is SAVISQKPSRDICQRGTSLTIQCQVDSQVTMMFWYRQQPGQSLTLIATANQGSEATYESGFVIDKFPISRPNLTFSTLTVSNMSPEDSSIYLCSVGHTTGKETQYFGPGTRLLVL.